This TCR beta chain was identified during a study of T cell repertoires in cytomegalovirus infection. Across the whole study: Carrying CMV and the relevant HLA type showed in public TCR beta signatures. General study findings and limits: HLA-C-restricted CMV-specific TCR beta clonotypes were dominant in the ex vivo response. Summed public TCR beta family frequency identified CMV carriers bearing the relevant HLA.

This clonotype turned up a few times. The target antigen is unknown. TCRdb fed the reads into MiXCR, producing one record per CDR3 protein. The sample has about 98,000 distinct CDR3 sequences; 16% are singletons. The germline CDR1 and CDR2 sequences are SGHRS and YFSETQ. This CDR3 is built from 13 residues. V lost 5 bases to trimming and J lost 2 bases; unmatched junction nucleotides: 4. Sequencing was carried out using PBMCs. This receptor was taken from a human donor in good health (CMV status not recorded). Some clones in this sample may be carry-over from other donors' samples. This chain connects TRBV5-1 to TRBJ2-7; 7 nucleotides agree with TRBD1. The CDR3 here is CASRDRVTYEQYF. Written as DNA, the CDR3 is TGCGCCAGCAGAGACAGGGTAACCTACGAGCAGTACTTC.